The clone carrying this T cell receptor (beta chain) was observed at least ten times. The antigen is not known. For TCR, cDNA came from 5'RACE template switching, which added a universal primer site and UMIs. MiXCR was run by TCRdb on the 5' RACE reads, yielding one entry per CDR3 protein. Counted here are about 320,000 distinct CDR3 sequences, 4% to 5.5% occurring once; the ten biggest clones make up roughly 21%. Trimming shortened V by 2 bases and J by 2 bases, and 6 bases separated the two germline ends. The CDR3 contains 13 residues. The germline V gene encodes CDR1 MNHEY and CDR2 SVGAGI. These data belong to a study of T cells after yellow fever vaccination. Study results and limitations: Within FACS-sorted repertoires, abundant clonotypes contaminating from the bulk population could be present.

The chain is built from TRBV6-5 and TRBJ1-2, with no clear D. The input for sequencing was PBMCs, taken 15 days after the yellow fever booster vaccination. The clonotype originates from a man aged 18 to 29 who received the YFV17D yellow fever vaccine. The CDR3, as DNA: TGTGCCAGCAGTTACAACGGGAACTATGGCTACACCTTC. Amino acids: CASSYNGNYGYTF.